This TCR beta chain was recovered during a study of T cell repertoires in cytomegalovirus infection. On the study more broadly: CMV infection together with matching HLA type was indicated by public TCR beta signatures.

MiXCR was run by TCRdb on the reads, yielding one entry per CDR3 protein. This repertoire shows over 150,000 distinct CDR3 sequences, roughly a fifth found once; its top ten account for about 2.9%. Ten or more counts support this clonotype. Trimming at V came to 5 bases and at J to 6 bases, leaving 4 bases not matched to a gene. The CDR3 runs 13 residues. CDR1 and CDR2 from the germline V gene are SGHTA and FQGNSA. The clonotype was recovered from a human donor in good health (CMV status not recorded). Some clones in this sample may be carry-over from other donors' samples. Sample: PBMCs. The chain combines TRBV7-2 with TRBJ2-1; TRBD1 matches 7 bases. The CDR3 coding sequence is TGTGCCAGCAGCGGGGACAGAATCAATGAGCAGTTCTTC. Encoded protein: CASSGDRINEQFF.